The clone carrying this TCR beta chain was found a few times. Generated by immunoSEQ multiplex PCR, the TCRdb table keeps only in-frame clones and is missing some. The table records approximately 200,000 clones, about 88% of them present only once. Trimming left V 3 bases short and J 2 bases short, with 13 bases between. CDR3 length: 15 residues. Germline loops: CDR1 KGHSH, CDR2 LQKENI. This record belongs to a study of blood T cell repertoires in COVID-19. Overall study context: Samples came from the United States, Italy and Spain, spanning acute and convalescent COVID-19.

The sample taken for sequencing was peripheral blood. This chain joins TRBV18 and TRBJ1-1, with D tentatively TRBD1 (5 bases). The clonotype comes from a man aged 35-49 years with active or convalescent COVID-19. This CDR3 reads CASSPRQLQNTEAFF. The DNA for the CDR3 is TGTGCCAGCTCACCTAGACAGTTACAAAACACTGAAGCTTTCTTT.